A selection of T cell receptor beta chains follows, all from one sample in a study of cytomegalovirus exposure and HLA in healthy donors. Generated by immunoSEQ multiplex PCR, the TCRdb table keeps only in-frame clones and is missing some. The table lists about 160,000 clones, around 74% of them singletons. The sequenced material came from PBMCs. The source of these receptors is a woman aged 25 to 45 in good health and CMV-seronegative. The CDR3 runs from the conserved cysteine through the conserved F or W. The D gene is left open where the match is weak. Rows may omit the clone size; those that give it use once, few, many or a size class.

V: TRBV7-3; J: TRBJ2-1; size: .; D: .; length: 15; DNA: TGTGCCAGCAGCTTAATGGCGGGGGCCAACAATGAGCAGTTCTTC; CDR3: CASSLMAGANNEQFF
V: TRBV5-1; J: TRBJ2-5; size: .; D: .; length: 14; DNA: TGCGCCAGCAGCTTGGCTAGCCATCAAGAGACCCAGTACTTC; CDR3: CASSLASHQETQYF
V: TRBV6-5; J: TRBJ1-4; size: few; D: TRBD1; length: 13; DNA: TGTGCCAGCAGGATCACAGGGGATGAAAAACTGTTTTTT; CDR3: CASRITGDEKLFF
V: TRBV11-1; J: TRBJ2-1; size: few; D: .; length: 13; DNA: TGTGCCAGCAGCTTAGATCTAGCCAATGAGCAGTTCTTC; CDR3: CASSLDLANEQFF
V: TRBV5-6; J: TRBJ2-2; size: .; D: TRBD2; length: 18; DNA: TGTGCCAGCAGCTCACTAACCTCCACTAGCGGGGGGGCGGGGGAGCTGTTTTTT; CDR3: CASSSLTSTSGGAGELFF
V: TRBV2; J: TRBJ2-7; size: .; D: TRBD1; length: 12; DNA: TGTGCCAGCAGTGGGACAGGGGGCGAGCAGTACTTC; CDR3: CASSGTGGEQYF
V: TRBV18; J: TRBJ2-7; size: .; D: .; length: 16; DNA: TGTGCCAGCTCACCATTAAGGGAGGTACTCTCCTACGAGCAGTACTTC; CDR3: CASSPLREVLSYEQYF
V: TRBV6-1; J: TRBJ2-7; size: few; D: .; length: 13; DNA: TGTGCCAGCAGTTCATCCCGAGTCTACGAGCAGTACTTC; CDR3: CASSSSRVYEQYF
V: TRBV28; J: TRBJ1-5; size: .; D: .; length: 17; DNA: TGTGCCAGCAGTTCGAGTGGGCAGGGCTTTATTAAGCAGCCCCAGCATTTT; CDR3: CASSSSGQGFIKQPQHF
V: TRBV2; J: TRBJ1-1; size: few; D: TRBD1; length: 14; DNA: TGTGCCAGCAGTGGGACAGGGGGGTATCGGGAAGCTTTCTTT; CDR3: CASSGTGGYREAFF
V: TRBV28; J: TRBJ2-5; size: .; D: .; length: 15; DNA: TGTGCCAGCAGTTTTGGGCAGGGACATGTTGAGACCCAGTACTTC; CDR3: CASSFGQGHVETQYF
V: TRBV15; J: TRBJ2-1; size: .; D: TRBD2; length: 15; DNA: TGTGCCACCAGTGCATGGGGGGGGGATAACAATGAGCAGTTCTTC; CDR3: CATSAWGGDNNEQFF
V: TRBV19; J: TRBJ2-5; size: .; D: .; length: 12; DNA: TGTGCCAGTGGCCCGGCCAGGGAGACCCAGTACTTC; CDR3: CASGPARETQYF
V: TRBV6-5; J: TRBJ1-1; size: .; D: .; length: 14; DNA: TGTGCCAGCAGTTACATGGGCTCGAACACTGAAGCTTTCTTT; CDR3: CASSYMGSNTEAFF
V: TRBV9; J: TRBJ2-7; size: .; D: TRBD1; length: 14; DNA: TGTGCCAGCAGCGGTCGGGACAGGGCGTATGTGCAGTACTTC; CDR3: CASSGRDRAYVQYF
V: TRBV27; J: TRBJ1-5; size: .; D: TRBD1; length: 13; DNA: TGTGCCAGCAGCCCGGACAGGGCTCAGCCCCAGCATTTT; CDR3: CASSPDRAQPQHF
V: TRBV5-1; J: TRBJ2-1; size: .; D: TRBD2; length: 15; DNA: TGCGCCAGCAGCTTTAGCGGGGGGGCCTACAATGAGCAGTTCTTC; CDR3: CASSFSGGAYNEQFF
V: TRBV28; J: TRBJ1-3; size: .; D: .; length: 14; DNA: TGTGCCAGCAGTTTTCCGGGTTTTGGAAACACCATATATTTT; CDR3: CASSFPGFGNTIYF
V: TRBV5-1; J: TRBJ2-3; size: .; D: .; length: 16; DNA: TGCGCCAGCAGCTATATAGGAGGACAGTCAGGAGATACGCAGTATTTT; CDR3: CASSYIGGQSGDTQYF
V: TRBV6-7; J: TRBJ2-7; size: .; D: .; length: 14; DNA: TGTGCCAGCAGTTCCACCGACAGAATATACGAGCAGTACTTC; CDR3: CASSSTDRIYEQYF
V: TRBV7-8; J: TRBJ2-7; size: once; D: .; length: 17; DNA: TGTGCCAGCACCTATTTCGCCCAGGGGTTTAACACCTACGAGCAGTACTTC; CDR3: CASTYFAQGFNTYEQYF
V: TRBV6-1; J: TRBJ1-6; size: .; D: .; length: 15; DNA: TGTGCCAGCAGCGCCAAGAGCTCCTATAATTCACCCCTCCACTTT; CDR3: CASSAKSSYNSPLHF
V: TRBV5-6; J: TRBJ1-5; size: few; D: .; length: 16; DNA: TGTGCCAGCAGCTTTAACCCGGGAATAGGCAATCAGCCCCAGCATTTT; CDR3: CASSFNPGIGNQPQHF
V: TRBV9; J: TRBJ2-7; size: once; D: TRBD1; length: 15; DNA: TGTGCCAGCAGCGGGGGGACAGGGAAAACCTACGAGCAGTACTTC; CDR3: CASSGGTGKTYEQYF
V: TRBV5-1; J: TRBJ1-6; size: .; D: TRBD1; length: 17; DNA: TGCGCCAGCAGCTTGGCCTCGGGGGACAGTAATAATTCACCCCTCCACTTT; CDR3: CASSLASGDSNNSPLHF
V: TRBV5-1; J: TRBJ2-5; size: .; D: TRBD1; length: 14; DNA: TGCGCCAGCAGCACGACAGGGGGCGCGGAGACCCAGTACTTC; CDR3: CASSTTGGAETQYF
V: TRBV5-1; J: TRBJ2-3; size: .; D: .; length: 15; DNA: TGCGCCAGCAATGAGGCGCCAGGGCCCACAGATACGCAGTATTTT; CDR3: CASNEAPGPTDTQYF
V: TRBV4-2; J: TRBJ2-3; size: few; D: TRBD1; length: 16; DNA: TGTGCCAGCAGCCAAGCCCCAGGGACAGGGGCAGATACGCAGTATTTT; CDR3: CASSQAPGTGADTQYF
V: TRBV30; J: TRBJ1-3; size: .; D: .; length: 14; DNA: TGTGCCTGGAGTGCAGGGACCCGGGGGAACACCATATATTTT; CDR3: CAWSAGTRGNTIYF
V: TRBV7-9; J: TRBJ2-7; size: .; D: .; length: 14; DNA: TGTGCCAGCAGCTTAGTGGACAGTTCTCGAGAGCAGTACTTC; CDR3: CASSLVDSSREQYF